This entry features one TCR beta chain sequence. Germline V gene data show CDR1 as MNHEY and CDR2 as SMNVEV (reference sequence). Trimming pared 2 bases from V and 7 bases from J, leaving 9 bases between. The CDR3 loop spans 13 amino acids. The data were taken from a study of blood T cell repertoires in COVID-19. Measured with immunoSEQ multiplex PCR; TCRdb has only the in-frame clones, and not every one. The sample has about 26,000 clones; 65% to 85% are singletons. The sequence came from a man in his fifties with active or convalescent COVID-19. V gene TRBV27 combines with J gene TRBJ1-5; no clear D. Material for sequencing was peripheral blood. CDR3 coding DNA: TGTGCCAGCAGTTTAAGAGGGCGGCAGCCCCAGCATTTT. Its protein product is CASSLRGRQPQHF.